Described below is a single TCR beta chain sequence and its context. Its antigen is as yet unknown. Germline V CDR1 and CDR2: ENHRY, SYGVKD. V gave up 10 bases and J gave up 4 bases; unmatched junction bases: 7. The CDR3 is 13 residues long. The record originates from a study of T cell repertoires in cytomegalovirus infection. General study points: HLA-C-restricted TCR beta clonotypes specific for CMV led the ex vivo response.

TCRdb analysed the reads with MiXCR anew, one entry per CDR3 protein. The sample lists about 310,000 distinct CDR3 sequences, 20% to 30% occurring once. Material: cultured PBMCs, obtained from culture after CMV antigen stimulation. The TCR was taken from a human donor in good health (CMV status not recorded). Some clones in this sample may be carry-over from other donors' samples. The rearrangement joins TRBV10-3 to TRBJ1-5; TRBD1 agrees at 7 bases. The CDR3 DNA reads as TGTGCCACCTCCCGGGACAGAAATCAGCCCCAGCATTTT. As protein: CATSRDRNQPQHF.